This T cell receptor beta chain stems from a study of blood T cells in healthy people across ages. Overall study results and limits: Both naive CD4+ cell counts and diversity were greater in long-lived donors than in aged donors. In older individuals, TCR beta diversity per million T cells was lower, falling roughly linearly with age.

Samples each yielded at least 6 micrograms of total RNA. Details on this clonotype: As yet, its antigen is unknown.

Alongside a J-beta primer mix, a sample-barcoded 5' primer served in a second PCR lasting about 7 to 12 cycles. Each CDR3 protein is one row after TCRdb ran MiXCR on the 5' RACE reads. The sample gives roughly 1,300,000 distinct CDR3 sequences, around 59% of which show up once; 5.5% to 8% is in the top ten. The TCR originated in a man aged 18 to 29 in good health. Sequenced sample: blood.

The DNA of the CDR3 is TGTGCCAGCAGCCCACGACTAGCGGGGGGCAACACCGGGGAGCTGTTTTTT. It is translated as CASSPRLAGGNTGELFF. V and J are TRBV7-2 and TRBJ2-2; 13 nucleotides align to TRBD2. This CDR3 has 17 amino acids. Germline V lookup: CDR1 SGHTA, CDR2 FQGNSA. V was clipped by 5 bases and J by 2 bases; unmatched bases: 5.